This paragraph covers one TCR beta chain sequence. Its antigen is as yet unknown. These data come from a study of T cell responses to AZD1222 COVID-19 vaccine. Study-level results: Vaccine-associated CD4 TCRs ranged over spike, dominating at 160-218 and 743-854.

Measured with immunoSEQ multiplex PCR; TCRdb has only the in-frame clones, and not every one. This table holds around 67,000 clones, under 90% found once. V was cut by 1 base and J by 8 bases, with 12 bases left in between. The CDR3 covers 14 residues. Germline CDR1 reads SNHLY; CDR2 reads FYNNEI. This clonotype was sampled from an adult who received the AZD1222 COVID-19 vaccine. The chain combines TRBV2 with TRBJ2-1, with D tentatively TRBD1 or TRBD2 (5 bases each). The sample in question was peripheral blood, obtained 28 days after the second AZD1222 dose. The CDR3 DNA sequence: TGTGCCAGCAGTGAAGGGGGGATGAAGGATGAGCAGTTCTTC. This sequence encodes CASSEGGMKDEQFF.